The present entry profiles one T cell receptor (beta chain) with its context. Its antigen is currently not known. No quality values exist for individual bases; no much larger clone is one base distant. The sample originates from a study of radiation and T cells in renal cell carcinoma (dated by TCRdb to the early 2020s). Context from the whole study: A total of approximately 53 samples underwent TCR beta sequencing, made up of roughly 26 tumors and approximately 27 peripheral blood samples. In the 53 samples combined, some 4 million unique CDR3 nucleotide sequences were found, encoding about 2.7 million unique CDR3 amino acid sequences. The final blood draw was performed at 4 weeks after radiation, at the same time as nephrectomy.

The immunoSEQ kit was used, according to the manufacturer's recommendations, to generate TCR beta libraries from genomic DNA. Library preparation used a first multiplex PCR with proprietary primers, then a second PCR adding unique barcodes, with bead cleanups after each round. Each sample batch included a kit-provided positive control reaction and a negative control reaction. The final libraries were assessed on an Agilent 4200 TapeStation D1000 ScreenTape, pooled by volume, and quantified by qPCR. Sequencing ran on an Illumina NextSeq500 with a MidOutput 150-cycle cartridge, using 156 Read1 and 15 Index1 cycles with kit custom primers. The pooled library was loaded at about 0.96 pM, and roughly 18% PhiX control was spiked in. The authors processed their data as follows. Vendor-processed data were analyzed in R, and a clonotype was defined as all T cells sharing the same CDR3 nucleotide sequence. For clone abundance analyses, frequencies were normalized to the 10,000 most abundant clones per sample. Public T cell clones, which averaged fewer than five per sample, were removed prior to analysis. A difference in abundance of at least 32-fold between compartments was used to define tumor-enriched and baseline blood-enriched clonotypes. Clonotypes expanded or contracted between blood time points were identified with a beta-binomial differential abundance model. Tumor-blood repertoire similarity was measured with the Baroni-Urbani and Buser coefficient, and group comparisons used two-tailed Wilcoxon tests in R. TCRdb limited this immuneACCESS table to in-frame rearrangements with V and J called. A share of clones is missing; checked studies link under half to unresolved V genes, and the rest is unexplained. V, J and clone size reflect that table, while D and trimming were determined from the DNA. The sample data list about 170,000 clones, and 88% of these were observed just once. The ten largest account for approximately 11% of the sample.

From the cysteine up to the phenylalanine, the CDR3 has a length of 15 residues. The CDR3 DNA has 45 bases and is translated from base 1. The germline V gene (reference sequence) sets CDR1 to SGHKS and CDR2 to YYEKEE. The junction shows trimming of 4 bases on V and 4 bases on J, plus 18 bases between the germline ends. Overall study results and their limits: An increase in top tumor clonotypes in blood was observed from baseline to 2 weeks post-radiation, followed by contraction by 4 weeks, which was taken to suggest transient expansion of tumor-resident clones. Effects of radiation dose or scheduling on the TCR repertoire could not be addressed with the single-armed trial design. Because pretreatment tumor biopsies were not available, the study could not determine whether clonotypes were already present within the tumor at baseline. Tracking of blood repertoire dynamics stopped at more than three weeks after treatment, with no follow-up past that point.

The sample's time point, from its label and the paper: blood 4 weeks post-SBRT, at nephrectomy. The treatment or condition label on this specimen signifies: 15 Gy SBRT to primary tumor, nephrectomy 4 weeks later. Samples came from a clinical trial, in which primary renal cell carcinomas received 15 Gy stereotactic body radiation therapy followed by nephrectomy 4 weeks later. To follow tumor-enriched clonotypes, serial peripheral blood was collected from radiation-treated patients at baseline and at 2 weeks and 4 weeks after SBRT. Renal cell carcinoma with clear cell pathology was present in all patients. The QIAamp DNA Blood Mini Kit (Qiagen) was used to prepare genomic DNA for TCR sequencing. Only samples passing all quality control checks were included in the analyses.

In this chain, TRBV5-5 is recombined with TRBJ2-7, with no reliable assignment of the D segment. The sequences come from blood, collected from a patient whose treatment included radiotherapy and nephrectomy. The clonotype was recovered from a woman between 45 and 60 years old with renal cell carcinoma. The nucleotide sequence is given as TGTGCCAGCAGCCAAGAGAGCAACCTCGAGTACGAGCAGTACTTC. Its translation is CASSQESNLEYEQYF.